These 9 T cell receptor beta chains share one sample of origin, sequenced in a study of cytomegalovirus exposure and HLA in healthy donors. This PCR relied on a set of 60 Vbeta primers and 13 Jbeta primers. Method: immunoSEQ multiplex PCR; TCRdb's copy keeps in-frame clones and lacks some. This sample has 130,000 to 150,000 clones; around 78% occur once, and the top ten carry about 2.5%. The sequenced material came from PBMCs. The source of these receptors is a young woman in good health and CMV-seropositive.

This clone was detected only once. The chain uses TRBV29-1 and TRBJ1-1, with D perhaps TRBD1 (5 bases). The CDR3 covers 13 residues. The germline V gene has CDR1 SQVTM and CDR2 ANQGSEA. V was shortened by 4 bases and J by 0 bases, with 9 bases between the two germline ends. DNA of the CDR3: TGCAGCGTTGCAGGGCTTATGAACACTGAAGCTTTCTTT. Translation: CSVAGLMNTEAFF.

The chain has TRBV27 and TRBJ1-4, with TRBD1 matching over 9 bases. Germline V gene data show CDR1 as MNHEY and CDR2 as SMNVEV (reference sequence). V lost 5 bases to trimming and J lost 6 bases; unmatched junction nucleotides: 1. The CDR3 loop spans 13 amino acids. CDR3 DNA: TGTGCCAGCAGTCGGACAGGGGATGAAAAACTGTTTTTT. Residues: CASSRTGDEKLFF. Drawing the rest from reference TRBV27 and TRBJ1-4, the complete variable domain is EAQVTQNPRYLITVTGKKLTVTCSQNMNHEYMSWYRQDPGLGLRQIYYSMNVEVTDKGDVPEGYKVSRKEKRNFPLILESPSPNQTSLYFCASSRTGDEKLFFGSGTQLSVL.

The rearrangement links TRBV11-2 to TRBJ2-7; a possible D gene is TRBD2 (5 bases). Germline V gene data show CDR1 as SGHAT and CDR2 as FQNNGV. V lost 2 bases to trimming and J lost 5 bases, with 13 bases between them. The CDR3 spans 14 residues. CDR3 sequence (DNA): TGTGCCAGCAGCTTACTTCGGGGATTCGACGAGCAGTACTTC. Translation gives CASSLLRGFDEQYF.

This CDR3 reads CASSQAGTSGNTGELFF. Here the CDR3 DNA reads TGCGCCAGCAGCCAAGCCGGGACTAGCGGGAACACCGGGGAGCTGTTTTTT. The gene calls are TRBV4-1 and TRBJ2-2; 11 bases are a match to TRBD2. V lost 1 base and J lost 1; bases outside the gene matches: 2. CDR3 length: 17 residues. CDR1 MGHRA and CDR2 YSYEKL come from the germline V gene.

The CDR3 region is CASSSLRDRGENEQFF. CDR3 coding DNA: TGTGCCAGCAGCAGCCTCCGGGACAGGGGGGAGAATGAGCAGTTCTTC. The chain recombines TRBV27 with TRBJ2-1; 11 positions match TRBD1. V shed 6 bases, J shed 7 bases, and the junction held 11 bases outside the gene matches. Germline values: CDR1 MNHEY, CDR2 SMNVEV (reference sequence). CDR3 length equals 16 residues.

The CDR3 DNA sequence: TGTGCCAGCAGTTTTGCACAGGAGTATGGCTACACCTTC. This encodes CASSFAQEYGYTF. The chain combines TRBV28 with TRBJ1-2; D is perhaps TRBD1 (5 bases). CDR1 is MDHEN, CDR2 SYDVKM, per germline. The CDR3 spans 13 residues. Between the trimmed V and J ends, which lost 3 bases and 5 bases, there was a span of 10 bases.

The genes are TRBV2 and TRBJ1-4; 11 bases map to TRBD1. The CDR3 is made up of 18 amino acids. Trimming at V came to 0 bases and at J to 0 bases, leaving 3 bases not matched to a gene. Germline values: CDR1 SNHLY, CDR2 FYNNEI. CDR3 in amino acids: CASSEARGQGATNEKLFF. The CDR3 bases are TGTGCCAGCAGTGAAGCGCGGGGACAGGGGGCAACTAATGAAAAACTGTTTTTT. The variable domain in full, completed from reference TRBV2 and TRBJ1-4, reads EPEVTQTPSHQVTQMGQEVILRCVPISNHLYFYWYRQILGQKVEFLVSFYNNEISEKSEIFDDQFSVERPDGSNFTLKIRSTKLEDSAMYFCASSEARGQGATNEKLFFGSGTQLSVL.

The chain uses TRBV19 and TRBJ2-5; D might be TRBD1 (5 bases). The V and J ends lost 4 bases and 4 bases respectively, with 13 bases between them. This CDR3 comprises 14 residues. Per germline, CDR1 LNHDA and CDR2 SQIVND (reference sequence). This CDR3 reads CASSNTGGAETQYF. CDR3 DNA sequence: TGTGCCAGTAGTAATACCGGTGGGGCAGAGACCCAGTACTTC.

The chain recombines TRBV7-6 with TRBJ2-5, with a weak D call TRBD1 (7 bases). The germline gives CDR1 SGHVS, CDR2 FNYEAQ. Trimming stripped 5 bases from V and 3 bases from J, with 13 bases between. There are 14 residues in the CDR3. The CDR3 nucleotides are TGTGCCAGCAGCCAGGGGGGCCGCAAAGAGACCCAGTACTTC. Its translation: CASSQGGRKETQYF.